This T cell receptor beta chain was profiled in a study of graft-versus-host responses after intestinal transplantation. This clone was detected only a few times. Profiling relied on immunoSEQ multiplex PCR, and the TCRdb table lists in-frame clones only, not all of them. The sample lists tens of thousands of clones; around 54% were seen once. This TCR came from a human patient who received an intestinal transplant. The material was alloreactive CD4+ T cells from a mixed lymphocyte reaction culture, obtained before intestinal transplant. This sample's subset: CFSE-low proliferating T cells sorted from approximately 6-day pre-transplant mixed lymphocyte reaction (GvH or HvG direction).

The CDR3 loop is CASSGDREISGANVLTF. The CDR3 DNA sequence: TGTGCCAGCAGCGGGGACAGGGAAATCTCTGGGGCCAACGTCCTGACTTTC. This chain joins TRBV9 and TRBJ2-6; 9 bases match TRBD1. Trimming at V came to 3 bases and at J to 0 bases, leaving 4 bases not matched to a gene. CDR1 and CDR2 (germline): SGDLS, YYNGEE. The CDR3 runs 17 residues.